The entry below describes one T cell receptor beta chain. Its target is not known. This record comes from a study of T cells in Graves' hyperthyroidism and ophthalmopathy. Across the study: Blood was drawn when the patient was first diagnosed and still untreated.

The source material, RNA transcripts, was used to amplify TCR beta CDR3 regions. Researchers ran a first-round RT-PCR on the TCR CDR3 using the HTBI primer set. MiXCR, run by TCRdb on the multiplex PCR reads, gives a single entry per CDR3 protein. The sample contains over 650,000 distinct CDR3 sequences, around 15% of which appear only once. Study-level points and caveats: Appearing also in blood were most of the thyroid clonotypes expanded above 0.001. Model-based prediction identified ophthalmopathy a median approximately 6 months prior to its onset.

This TCR came from a man aged 18 to 29 with Graves' hyperthyroidism. Input material: blood.

The CDR3 spells CASSQTKAFYEQFF. DNA of the CDR3: TGCGCCAGCAGCCAGACGAAAGCGTTCTATGAGCAGTTCTTC. This chain connects TRBV4-3 to TRBJ2-1; D call uncertain. The CDR3 is 14 residues long. V was clipped by 3 bases and J by 8 bases, with 14 bases between them. In germline, CDR1 is LGHNA, CDR2 YSLEER.